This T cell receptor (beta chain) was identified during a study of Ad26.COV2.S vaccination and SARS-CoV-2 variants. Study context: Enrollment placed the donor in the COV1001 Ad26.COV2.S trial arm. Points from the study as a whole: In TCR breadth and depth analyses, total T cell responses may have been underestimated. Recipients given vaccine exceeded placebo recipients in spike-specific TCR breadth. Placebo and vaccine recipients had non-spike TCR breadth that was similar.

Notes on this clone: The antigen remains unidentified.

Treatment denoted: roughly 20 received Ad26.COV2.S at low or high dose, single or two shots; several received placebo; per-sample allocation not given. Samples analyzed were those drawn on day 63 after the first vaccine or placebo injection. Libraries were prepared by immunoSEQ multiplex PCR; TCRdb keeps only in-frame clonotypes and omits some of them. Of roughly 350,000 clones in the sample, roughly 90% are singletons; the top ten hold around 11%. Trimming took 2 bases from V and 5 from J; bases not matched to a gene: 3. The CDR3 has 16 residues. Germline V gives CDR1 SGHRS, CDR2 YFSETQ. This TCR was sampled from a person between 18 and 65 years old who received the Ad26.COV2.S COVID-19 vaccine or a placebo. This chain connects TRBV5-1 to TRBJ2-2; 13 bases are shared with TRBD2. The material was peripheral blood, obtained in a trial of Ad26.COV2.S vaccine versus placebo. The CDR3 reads CASSFGTSGDTGELFF. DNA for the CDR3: TGCGCCAGCAGCTTCGGGACTAGCGGGGATACCGGGGAGCTGTTTTTT.